The 24 T cell receptor beta chains given below trace back to one sample, sequenced in a study of cytomegalovirus exposure and HLA in healthy donors. Researchers ran the PCR with 60 Vbeta and 13 Jbeta primers. TCRdb keeps only in-frame clones here, not all; method: immunoSEQ multiplex PCR. The sample comprises 230,000 or so clones, about nine tenths of which are singletons, and 1.7% rests with the top ten. Sequencing was carried out using PBMCs. The origin of the receptors is a girl aged 2-10 years in good health and CMV-seronegative.

In its sample, this clone was seen a few times. J is TRBJ2-4 and V is TRBV2; D gene uncertain. CDR3 length equals 17 residues. Germline V CDR1 and CDR2: SNHLY, FYNNEI. With 1 base removed from V and 1 base from J, the gap between germline ends came to 14 bases. In DNA form, the CDR3 reads TGTGCCAGCAGTGAAGACCGGCCCCCGAGGGCCAAAAACATTCAGTACTTC. Translation gives CASSEDRPPRAKNIQYF.

This clone was counted between two and nine times. The chain couples TRBV5-4 to TRBJ1-1, with a tentative D call TRBD1 (5 bases). This CDR3 has 15 amino acids. Deletions cut 4 bases from V and 5 bases from J, with 18 bases between. Germline CDR1 SGHNT, CDR2 YYREEE (reference sequence). CDR3 in amino acids: CASSLARQLGTEAFF. The CDR3 bases are TGTGCCAGCAGCCTAGCGCGACAGTTGGGGACTGAAGCTTTCTTT.

The J gene is TRBJ2-7, the V gene TRBV30; D is possibly TRBD1 (6 bases). The CDR3 is made up of 12 amino acids. Per the germline V gene, CDR1 is GTSNPN and CDR2 is SVGIG (reference sequence). With 3 bases removed from V and 0 bases from J, the gap between germline ends came to 6 bases. CDR3 residues: CAWRDSSYEQYF. CDR3 in DNA: TGTGCCTGGAGGGACAGCTCCTACGAGCAGTACTTC.

The gene calls are TRBV6-5 and TRBJ1-3; 9 positions agree with TRBD1. V trimming: 4 bases; J trimming: 5 bases; junction bases outside the gene matches: 3. CDR1 and CDR2 (germline): MNHEY, SVGAGI. The CDR3 sequence is 14 residues long. CDR3 DNA sequence: TGTGCCAGCAGTTCGGACAGGGGACGAAACACCATATATTTT. Translating gives CASSSDRGRNTIYF.

The chain is built from TRBV28 and TRBJ1-1; the D gene is possibly TRBD1 (5 bases). This CDR3 comprises 16 residues. V lost 5 bases and J lost 0, with 16 bases in between. Germline V gives CDR1 MDHEN, CDR2 SYDVKM. The CDR3 sequence is CASSPLQGGLNTEAFF. CDR3 DNA: TGTGCCAGCAGTCCTCTCCAGGGTGGGTTGAACACTGAAGCTTTCTTT.

This chain's CDR3 is CASSQQGDQPQHF. In DNA form, the CDR3 reads TGTGCCAGCAGCCAACAGGGAGATCAGCCCCAGCATTTT. The rearrangement links TRBV7-9 to TRBJ1-5, with TRBD1 as a possible D gene (6 bases). V lost 5 bases, J lost 5 bases, and 10 bases lay in between. Germline CDR1 is SEHNR and CDR2 is FQNEAQ (reference sequence). The CDR3 runs to 13 residues.

The V call is TRBV19, the J call TRBJ2-3; 10 bases fit TRBD2. CDR3 size: 16 residues. The trim removed 5 bases at V and 4 bases at J, leaving 9 bases unmatched. Germline V gene sequence: CDR1 LNHDA, CDR2 SQIVND (reference sequence). Here the CDR3 DNA reads TGTGCCAGTAGTTCTGAGCGGGGGGGTAGGGCAGATACGCAGTATTTT. Amino acids: CASSSERGGRADTQYF. Looking up the rest from reference TRBV19 and TRBJ2-3 gives the full variable domain: DGGITQSPKYLFRKEGQNVTLSCEQNLNHDAMYWYRQDPGQGLRLIYYSQIVNDFQKGDIAEGYSVSREKKESFPLTVTSAQKNPTAFYLCASSSERGGRADTQYFGPGTRLTVL.

V and J are TRBV28 and TRBJ1-5, with 8 bases identical to TRBD1. The germline V gene has CDR1 MDHEN and CDR2 SYDVKM. The CDR3 sequence is 11 residues long. Here the CDR3 DNA reads TGTGTAGGGACAGGTTATCGGCCCCAGCATTTT. It specifies CVGTGYRPQHF.

The chain carries TRBV28 and TRBJ1-4; 7 bases align to TRBD1. From germline, CDR1 is MDHEN and CDR2 SYDVKM. There are 14 residues in the CDR3. V shed 2 bases, J shed 3 bases, and the junction held 0 bases outside the gene matches. Here the CDR3 reads CASSLTGANEKLFF. In DNA form, the CDR3 reads TGTGCCAGCAGTTTAACAGGGGCTAATGAAAAACTGTTTTTT.

The rearrangement joins TRBV5-1 to TRBJ2-3; 13 bases map to TRBD2. The CDR3 contains 16 residues. CDR1 is SGHRS, CDR2 YFSETQ, per germline. V lost 4 bases to trimming and J lost 3 bases; unmatched junction nucleotides: 5. The CDR3 DNA follows: TGCGCCAGCAGCCCAAGGACTAGCGGGAGTACAGATACGCAGTATTTT. Residues: CASSPRTSGSTDTQYF. The variable domain in full, completed from reference TRBV5-1 and TRBJ2-3, reads KAGVTQTPRYLIKTRGQQVTLSCSPISGHRSVSWYQQTPGQGLQFLFEYFSETQRNKGNFPGRFSGRQFSNSRSEMNVSTLELGDSALYLCASSPRTSGSTDTQYFGPGTRLTVL.

The chain uses TRBV14 and TRBJ1-2; D is perhaps TRBD1 (6 bases). Trimming removed 1 base at V and 3 bases at J, with 18 bases between. CDR3 size: 17 residues. Germline V lookup: CDR1 SGHDN, CDR2 FVKESK. This CDR3 is CASSQAFAWRTDYGYTF. The CDR3 DNA reads as TGTGCCAGCAGCCAAGCTTTCGCGTGGAGGACAGACTATGGCTACACCTTC.

The sample holds a few counts of this clone. Other DNA sequences in this specimen translate into the identical CDR3. This chain joins TRBV9 and TRBJ1-1; D not resolved. The CDR3 contains 13 residues. Trimming took off 0 bases at V and 4 bases at J, with 7 bases between the two ends. Looked up from germline, CDR1 is SGDLS and CDR2 is YYNGEE. This CDR3 reads CASSVGGSTEAFF. For the CDR3, the DNA is TGTGCCAGCAGCGTAGGCGGCTCCACTGAAGCTTTCTTT.

This chain connects TRBV5-6 to TRBJ2-1, with 9 bases matching TRBD2. This CDR3 spans 15 amino acids. Per germline, CDR1 SGHDT and CDR2 YYEEEE. V dropped 0 bases and J dropped 10; count of bases not matched to a gene: 8. CDR3 loop: CASSLGGSGSREQFF. Written as DNA, the CDR3 is TGTGCCAGCAGCTTGGGAGGTAGCGGGAGTAGGGAGCAGTTCTTC.

V usage is TRBV29-1 and J usage is TRBJ1-3; 7 bases fit TRBD1. The CDR3 has 13 residues. From germline, CDR1 is SQVTM and CDR2 ANQGSEA. The junction had 3 bases not matched to a gene; V was cut back by 3 bases and J by 4 bases. CDR3: CSVEGTEGNTIYF. The CDR3 coding sequence is TGCAGCGTTGAGGGGACAGAGGGAAACACCATATATTTT.

This rearrangement joins TRBV30 to TRBJ2-1, with TRBD1 as a possible D gene (5 bases). The CDR3 runs 15 residues. Trimming pared 2 bases from V and 0 bases from J, leaving 11 bases between. Germline V gene lookup returns CDR1 GTSNPN and CDR2 SVGIG (reference sequence). The DNA for the CDR3 is TGTGCCTGGAGTTCTTTCAGGGACTCCTACAATGAGCAGTTCTTC. Protein: CAWSSFRDSYNEQFF.

CDR3 in DNA: TGTGCCAGCAGTGAAGGAGGGGTTTTGGACTACGAGCAGTACTTC. Translating gives CASSEGGVLDYEQYF. The chain uses TRBV25-1 and TRBJ2-5; D is possibly TRBD2 (6 bases). With the DNA end fitting TRBJ2-7 better, the J assignment may be wrong. Germline V gene lookup returns CDR1 MGHDK and CDR2 SYGVNS. The CDR3 extends over 15 amino acids.

The chain uses TRBV7-8 and TRBJ2-7, with 9 bases matching TRBD2. The CDR3 has 15 residues. Germline CDR1 reads SGHVS; CDR2 reads FQNEAQ. Trimming at V came to 2 bases and at J to 3 bases, leaving 5 bases not matched to a gene. CDR3 sequence: CASSLRLAAVYEQYF. The CDR3, as DNA: TGTGCCAGCAGCTTACGACTAGCGGCCGTCTACGAGCAGTACTTC. The full variable domain, completed using reference TRBV7-8 and TRBJ2-7, is GAGVSQSPRYKVAKRGQDVALRCDPISGHVSLFWYQQALGQGPEFLTYFQNEAQLDKSGLPSDRFFAERPEGSVSTLKIQRTQQEDSAVYLCASSLRLAAVYEQYFGPGTRLTVT.

The chain joins TRBV7-8 to TRBJ2-5, with D possibly being TRBD2 (6 bases). Judging by the DNA end, TRBJ2-7 fits better; the J call may be wrong. Germline V CDR1 and CDR2: SGHVS, FQNEAQ. The CDR3 is 14 residues long. In DNA, the CDR3 is TGTGCCAGCAGCCCCAGGGACTCAACCTACGAGCAGTACTTC. This sequence encodes CASSPRDSTYEQYF.

This rearrangement joins TRBV30 to TRBJ2-5, with 10 bases identical to TRBD1. CDR1 and CDR2 from the germline V gene are GTSNPN and SVGIG (reference sequence). V shed 0 bases, J shed 1 base, and the junction held 5 bases outside the gene matches. The CDR3 is 16 amino acids. The CDR3 spells CAWSVPGQGIQETQYF. As DNA, the CDR3 is TGTGCCTGGAGTGTGCCGGGACAGGGGATCCAAGAGACCCAGTACTTC.

The CDR3 DNA reads TGTGCCAGCAGAGCGAAGAGCTCCTACGAGCAGTACTTC. Its protein product is CASRAKSSYEQYF. The V call is TRBV6-5, the J call TRBJ2-7, with no clear D. Germline V gene sequence: CDR1 MNHEY, CDR2 SVGAGI. The CDR3 contains 13 residues. Trimming cost V 6 bases and J 0 bases, with 9 bases left between them.

Regarding this clone: Other DNA sequences in the same sample also yield this CDR3. The chain uses TRBV29-1 and TRBJ1-2, with TRBD1 matching 8 bases. The trim removed 6 bases at V and 4 bases at J, leaving 7 bases unmatched. The CDR3 loop spans 13 amino acids. Germline V CDR1 and CDR2: SQVTM, ANQGSEA. CDR3 coding DNA: TGCAGCGTCGGACAGGGCCCCGCCTATGGCTACACCTTC. Residues: CSVGQGPAYGYTF.

In this sample, this clone turned up a few times. The gene calls are TRBV25-1 and TRBJ2-1, with TRBD2 matching over 9 bases. Germline V lookup: CDR1 MGHDK, CDR2 SYGVNS. V lost 4 bases and J lost 7; bases outside the gene matches: 8. The CDR3 spans 15 residues. CDR3 loop: CASSAGLAILNEQFF. CDR3 bases: TGTGCCAGCAGTGCTGGACTAGCGATTCTGAATGAGCAGTTCTTC.

J is TRBJ2-1 and V is TRBV11-2; the D gene is possibly TRBD2 (6 bases). CDR1 and CDR2 (germline): SGHAT, FQNNGV. V shed 5 bases and J shed 4 bases, with 9 bases lying between them. The CDR3 is made up of 13 amino acids. The CDR3 loop is CASSSGSYNEQFF. The CDR3, as DNA: TGTGCCAGCAGCAGCGGGTCTTACAATGAGCAGTTCTTC.

This chain uses TRBV5-4 with TRBJ2-3; 8 nucleotides agree with TRBD2. CDR1 and CDR2 from the germline V gene are SGHNT and YYREEE (reference sequence). V lost 1 base to trimming and J lost 1 base; unmatched junction nucleotides: 5. This CDR3 has 16 amino acids. The CDR3 region is CASSLREGGGTDTQYF. CDR3 DNA: TGTGCCAGCAGCTTGCGGGAGGGGGGGGGCACAGATACGCAGTATTTT.